Below are 17 T cell receptor beta chains sequenced from a single sample in a study of Ad26.COV2.S vaccination and SARS-CoV-2 variants. Regarding treatment: over 15 received Ad26.COV2.S at low or high dose, single or two shots; 5 received placebo; per-sample allocation not given. The study sampled participants on day 63 after the first vaccine or placebo injection. The assay was immunoSEQ multiplex PCR, and TCRdb's table has in-frame clones only and misses some. The profile shows hundreds of thousands of clones, 87% of them singletons. The source material was peripheral blood, sampled in a trial of Ad26.COV2.S vaccine versus placebo. The receptors come from a person aged 18-65 years who received the Ad26.COV2.S COVID-19 vaccine or a placebo.

J is TRBJ2-7 and V is TRBV18; D is undetermined. The V end lost 0 bases, the J end lost 6 bases, and 12 bases lay between the germline ends. The CDR3 consists of 14 residues. Germline V gene data show CDR1 as KGHSH and CDR2 as LQKENI. The CDR3 DNA follows: TGTGCCAGCTCACCACCGAGTACAAGGGTCGAGCAGTACTTC. This encodes CASSPPSTRVEQYF.

CDR3: CASSLIPRGNYGYTF. As DNA, the CDR3 is TGTGCCAGCAGCTTAATCCCCAGGGGAAACTATGGCTACACCTTC. V and J are TRBV7-9 and TRBJ1-2; D is perhaps TRBD1 (6 bases). The CDR3 totals 15 residues. V dropped 2 bases and J dropped 2 bases, with 12 bases sitting between them. Germline assignment: CDR1 SEHNR and CDR2 FQNEAQ (reference sequence).

The CDR3 DNA reads as TGTGCCAGCAGCCGCGCTCCGGGAGCTAACTATGGCTACACCTTC. Amino acids: CASSRAPGANYGYTF. The V gene is TRBV5-8, the J gene TRBJ1-2; no definite D call. The CDR3 extends over 15 amino acids. The V end was cut by 4 bases, the J end by 0 bases, with 13 bases between. Germline V CDR1 and CDR2: SGHTS, YDEGEE.

The CDR3 loop is CASSLQRGETQYF. The CDR3 region has the DNA TGTGCCAGCAGCTTACAACGGGGAGAGACCCAGTACTTC. V is TRBV7-3 and J is TRBJ2-5; perhaps TRBD2 as D (5 bases). V was pared by 2 bases and J by 4 bases, with 8 bases between. The germline CDR1 and CDR2 sequences are SGHTA and FQGTGA. The CDR3 is 13 amino acids. The full variable domain, with the rest looked up from reference TRBV7-3 and TRBJ2-5, is GAGVSQTPSNKVTEKGKYVELRCDPISGHTALYWYRQSLGQGPEFLIYFQGTGAADDSGLPNDRFFAVRPEGSVSTLKIQRTERGDSAVYLCASSLQRGETQYFGPGTRLLVL.

The chain uses TRBV11-2 and TRBJ2-5; 8 bases align to TRBD1. V was pared by 6 bases and J by 1 base, with 7 bases of the junction left unmatched. The CDR3 contains 15 residues. Germline assignment: CDR1 SGHAT and CDR2 FQNNGV. CDR3 region: CASREDRAPQETQYF. In nucleotides, the CDR3 is TGTGCCAGCAGAGAGGACAGGGCGCCCCAAGAGACCCAGTACTTC. Full variable domain (missing parts from reference TRBV11-2 and TRBJ2-5): EAGVAQSPRYKIIEKRQSVAFWCNPISGHATLYWYQQILGQGPKLLIQFQNNGVVDDSQLPKDRFSAERLKGVDSTLKIQPAKLEDSAVYLCASREDRAPQETQYFGPGTRLLVL.

CDR3 sequence (DNA): TGTGCCAGCAGATCTAGCGGGAAGGGGACAGATACGCAGTATTTT. Protein sequence: CASRSSGKGTDTQYF. The chain joins TRBV2 to TRBJ2-3, with TRBD2 matching 9 bases. The germline gives CDR1 SNHLY, CDR2 FYNNEI. Trimming removed 6 bases from V and 3 bases from J; junction bases left unmatched: 7. This CDR3 has 15 residues.

The V and J genes are TRBV12-3 or TRBV12-4 and TRBJ2-2; D is ambiguous. V was trimmed by 7 bases and J by 6 bases, leaving 12 bases between them. The CDR3 runs 13 residues. CDR3 coding DNA: TGTGCCAGCACTCTTCCGGCGGCCGGGGAGCTGTTTTTT. Amino acids: CASTLPAAGELFF.

CDR3 in amino acids: CASSLVSSDNNEQFF. The CDR3 bases are TGTGCCAGCAGCTTAGTGAGTAGCGATAACAATGAGCAGTTCTTC. The chain is built from TRBV7-2 and TRBJ2-1; TRBD2 might be the D (5 bases). The V gene's germline CDR1 is SGHTA and CDR2 FQGNSA. Trimming took off 1 base at V and 5 bases at J, with 12 bases between the two ends. The CDR3 extends over 15 amino acids.

The chain carries TRBV30 and TRBJ2-7; 9 nucleotides match TRBD2. The CDR3 loop spans 14 amino acids. Germline CDR1 is GTSNPN and CDR2 is SVGIG (reference sequence). V was pared by 5 bases and J by 2 bases, with 7 bases of the junction left unmatched. CDR3 bases: TGTGCCTGGGTCACTAGCGGGTCAACCTACGAGCAGTACTTC. Amino acids: CAWVTSGSTYEQYF.

The chain links TRBV19 to TRBJ2-3; TRBD1 matches at 10 bases. This CDR3 has 19 amino acids. In germline, CDR1 is LNHDA, CDR2 SQIVND (reference sequence). Trimming at V came to 4 bases and at J to 0 bases, leaving 13 bases not matched to a gene. The CDR3: CASSKTAGQGRTSTDTQYF. CDR3 in DNA: TGTGCCAGTAGTAAAACCGCGGGACAGGGGAGAACTAGCACAGATACGCAGTATTTT.

V is TRBV29-1 and J is TRBJ1-4; D gene unclear. The V end lost 7 bases, the J end lost 1 base, and 4 bases lay between the germline ends. Germline CDR1 and CDR2: SQVTM and ANQGSEA. This CDR3 region has 11 residues. The CDR3 sequence: CSGRTNEKLFF. CDR3 nucleotides: TGCAGCGGACGAACTAATGAAAAACTGTTTTTT.

The chain employs TRBV18 and TRBJ2-7; a possible D gene is TRBD2 (5 bases). The CDR3 loop spans 14 amino acids. V lost 1 base and J 3 bases, leaving 10 bases between the germline ends. The V gene's germline CDR1 is KGHSH and CDR2 LQKENI. CDR3 nucleotides: TGTGCCAGCTCACCACGAGGGCGGTACTACGAGCAGTACTTC. Translating gives CASSPRGRYYEQYF. Looking up the rest from reference TRBV18 and TRBJ2-7 gives the full variable domain: NAGVMQNPRHLVRRRGQEARLRCSPMKGHSHVYWYRQLPEEGLKFMVYLQKENIIDESGMPKERFSAEFPKEGPSILRIQQVVRGDSAAYFCASSPRGRYYEQYFGPGTRLTVT.

V usage is TRBV4-1 and J usage is TRBJ2-7; TRBD2 matches at 10 bases. The ends lost 3 bases at V and 4 bases at J; junction bases unmatched: 3. The CDR3 extends over 14 amino acids. Germline assignment: CDR1 MGHRA and CDR2 YSYEKL. DNA of the CDR3: TGCGCCAGCAGCCACCTAGCGGGAGAGTACGAGCAGTACTTC. Its protein is CASSHLAGEYEQYF.

The V gene is TRBV7-4, the J gene TRBJ1-5; 10 bases are shared with TRBD1. Germline CDR1 and CDR2: SGHVT and SQSDAQ. The CDR3 runs 19 residues. V was clipped by 3 bases and J by 0 bases; unmatched bases: 11. CDR3 nucleotide sequence: TGTGCCAGCAGCTTTGCCCCGGACAGGGGGGTGAATAGCAATCAGCCCCAGCATTTT. Its protein product is CASSFAPDRGVNSNQPQHF.

This sequence joins TRBV12-3 or TRBV12-4 and TRBJ2-5, with D perhaps TRBD2 (6 bases). Trimming left V 6 bases short and J 4 bases short, with 12 bases between. The CDR3 length is 13 residues. The CDR3, as DNA: TGTGCCAGCAGCTCTGCCGGGGGAGAGACCCAGTACTTC. Its translation is CASSSAGGETQYF.

The J gene is TRBJ1-1, the V gene TRBV29-1; the D gene is possibly TRBD1 (6 bases). CDR1 SQVTM and CDR2 ANQGSEA come from the germline V gene. The CDR3 sequence is 15 residues long. The germline V and J ends were trimmed by 4 bases and 4 bases, with 19 bases remaining between them. CDR3 nucleotide sequence: TGCAGCGTTGCAGCACGTCTTCGCAGGGGCACTGAAGCTTTCTTT. This encodes CSVAARLRRGTEAFF.

The rearrangement joins TRBV20-1 to TRBJ1-6; D not certain. The CDR3 length is 13 residues. V lost 3 bases to trimming and J lost 7 bases, with 10 bases between them. Germline CDR1 and CDR2: DFQATT and SNEGSKA (reference sequence). The DNA of the CDR3 is TGCAGTGCTAGTCTGAGCCAGAATTCACCCCTCCACTTT. Translation: CSASLSQNSPLHF.